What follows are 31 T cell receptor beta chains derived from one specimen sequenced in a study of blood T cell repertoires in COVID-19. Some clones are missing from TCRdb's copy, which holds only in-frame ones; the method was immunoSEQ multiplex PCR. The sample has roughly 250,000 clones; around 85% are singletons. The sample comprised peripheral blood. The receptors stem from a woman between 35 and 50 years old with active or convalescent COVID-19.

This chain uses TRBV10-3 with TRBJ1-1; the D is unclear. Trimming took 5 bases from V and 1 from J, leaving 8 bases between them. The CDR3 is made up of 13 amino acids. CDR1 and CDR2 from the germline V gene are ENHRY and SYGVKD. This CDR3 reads CAISWQANTEAFF. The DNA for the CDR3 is TGTGCCATCAGTTGGCAGGCGAACACTGAAGCTTTCTTT.

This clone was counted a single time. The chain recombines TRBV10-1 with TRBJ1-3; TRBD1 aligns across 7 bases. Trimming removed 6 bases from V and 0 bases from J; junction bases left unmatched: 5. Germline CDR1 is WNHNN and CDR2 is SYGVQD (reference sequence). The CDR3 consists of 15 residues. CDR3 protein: CASSERTGSGNTIYF. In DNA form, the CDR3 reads TGCGCCAGCAGCGAGAGGACAGGCTCTGGAAACACCATATATTTT.

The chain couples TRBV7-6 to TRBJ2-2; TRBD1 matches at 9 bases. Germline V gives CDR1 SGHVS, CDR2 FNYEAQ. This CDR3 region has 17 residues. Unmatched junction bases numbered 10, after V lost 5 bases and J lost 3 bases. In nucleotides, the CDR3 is TGTGCCAGCAGCCTTATCCCGGGACAGGGAGACACCGGGGAGCTGTTTTTT. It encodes CASSLIPGQGDTGELFF.

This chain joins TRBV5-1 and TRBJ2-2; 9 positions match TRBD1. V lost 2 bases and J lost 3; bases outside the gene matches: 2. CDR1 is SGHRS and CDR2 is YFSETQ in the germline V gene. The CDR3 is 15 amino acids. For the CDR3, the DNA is TGCGCCAGCAGCTTACAGGGGGCAGACACCGGGGAGCTGTTTTTT. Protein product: CASSLQGADTGELFF.

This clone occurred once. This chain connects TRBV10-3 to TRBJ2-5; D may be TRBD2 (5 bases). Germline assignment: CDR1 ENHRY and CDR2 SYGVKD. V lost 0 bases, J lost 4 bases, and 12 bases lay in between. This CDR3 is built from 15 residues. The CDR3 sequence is CAISESLPGGETQYF. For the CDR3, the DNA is TGTGCCATCAGTGAGTCATTACCCGGAGGAGAGACCCAGTACTTC.

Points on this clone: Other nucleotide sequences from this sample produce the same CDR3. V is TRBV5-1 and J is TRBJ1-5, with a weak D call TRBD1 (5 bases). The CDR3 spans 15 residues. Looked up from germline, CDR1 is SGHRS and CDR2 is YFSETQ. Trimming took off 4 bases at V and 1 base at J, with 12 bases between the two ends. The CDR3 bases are TGCGCCAGCAGCCCGGGGGGGTTAAGCAATCAGCCCCAGCATTTT. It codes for CASSPGGLSNQPQHF.

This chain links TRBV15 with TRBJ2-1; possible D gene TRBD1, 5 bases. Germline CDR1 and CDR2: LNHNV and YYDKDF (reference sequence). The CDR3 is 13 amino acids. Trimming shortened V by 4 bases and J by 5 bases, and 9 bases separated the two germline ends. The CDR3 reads CATSKYRNNEQFF. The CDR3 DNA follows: TGTGCCACCAGCAAATACAGGAACAATGAGCAGTTCTTC.

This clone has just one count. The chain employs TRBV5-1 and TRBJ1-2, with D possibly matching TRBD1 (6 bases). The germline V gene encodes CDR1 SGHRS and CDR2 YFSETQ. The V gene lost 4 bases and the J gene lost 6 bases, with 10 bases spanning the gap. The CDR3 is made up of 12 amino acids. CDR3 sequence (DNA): TGCGCCAGCAGCAGATCAGGGGATGGCTACACCTTC. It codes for CASSRSGDGYTF.

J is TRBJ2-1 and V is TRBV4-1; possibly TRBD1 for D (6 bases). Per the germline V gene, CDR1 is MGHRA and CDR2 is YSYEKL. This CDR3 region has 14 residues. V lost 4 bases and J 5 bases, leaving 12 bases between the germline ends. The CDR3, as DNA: TGCGCCAGCAGCCTCGAGGGGGTACACAATGAGCAGTTCTTC. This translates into CASSLEGVHNEQFF.

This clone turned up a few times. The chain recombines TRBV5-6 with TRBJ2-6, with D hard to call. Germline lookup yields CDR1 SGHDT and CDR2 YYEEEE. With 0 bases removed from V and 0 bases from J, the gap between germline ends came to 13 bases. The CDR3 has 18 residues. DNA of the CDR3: TGTGCCAGCAGCTTGGGGGCAGCCCCGAGCTCTGGGGCCAACGTCCTGACTTTC. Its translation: CASSLGAAPSSGANVLTF.

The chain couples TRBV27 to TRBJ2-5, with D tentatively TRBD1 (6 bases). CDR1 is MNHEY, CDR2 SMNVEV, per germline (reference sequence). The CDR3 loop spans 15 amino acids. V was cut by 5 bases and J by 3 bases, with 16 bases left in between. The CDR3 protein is CASSLRGGGEETQYF. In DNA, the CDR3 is TGTGCCAGCAGTCTCAGGGGCGGAGGTGAAGAGACCCAGTACTTC.

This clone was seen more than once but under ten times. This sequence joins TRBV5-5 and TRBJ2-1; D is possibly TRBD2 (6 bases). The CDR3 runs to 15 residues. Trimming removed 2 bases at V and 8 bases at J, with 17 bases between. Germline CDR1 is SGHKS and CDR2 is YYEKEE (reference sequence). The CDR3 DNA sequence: TGTGCCAGCAGCTTAACACTAGCCCGATACGATGAGCAGTTCTTC. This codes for CASSLTLARYDEQFF.

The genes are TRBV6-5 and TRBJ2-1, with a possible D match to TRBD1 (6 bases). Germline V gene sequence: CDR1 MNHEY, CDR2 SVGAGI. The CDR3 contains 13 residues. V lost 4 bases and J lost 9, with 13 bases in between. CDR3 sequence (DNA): TGTGCCAGCAGTTCACCAGGGGTGGGTGAGCAGTTCTTC. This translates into CASSSPGVGEQFF.

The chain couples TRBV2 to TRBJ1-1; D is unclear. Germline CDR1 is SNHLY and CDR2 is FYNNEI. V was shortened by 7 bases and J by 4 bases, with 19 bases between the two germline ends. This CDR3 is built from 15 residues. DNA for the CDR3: TGTGCCAGCAACGATCGGGATCGTGGAGGCACTGAAGCTTTCTTT. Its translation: CASNDRDRGGTEAFF.

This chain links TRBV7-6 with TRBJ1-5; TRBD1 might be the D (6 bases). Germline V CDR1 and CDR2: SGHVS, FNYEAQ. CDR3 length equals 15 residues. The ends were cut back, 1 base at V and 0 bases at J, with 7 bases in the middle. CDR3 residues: CASSLGTASNQPQHF. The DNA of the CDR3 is TGTGCCAGCAGCTTAGGGACAGCTAGCAATCAGCCCCAGCATTTT.

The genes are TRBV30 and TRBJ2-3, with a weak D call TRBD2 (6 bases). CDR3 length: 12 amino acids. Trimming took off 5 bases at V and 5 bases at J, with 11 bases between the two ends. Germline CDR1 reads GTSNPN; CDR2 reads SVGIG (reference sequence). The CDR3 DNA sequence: TGTGCCTGGGGGGACTGGTTAGATACGCAGTATTTT. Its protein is CAWGDWLDTQYF.

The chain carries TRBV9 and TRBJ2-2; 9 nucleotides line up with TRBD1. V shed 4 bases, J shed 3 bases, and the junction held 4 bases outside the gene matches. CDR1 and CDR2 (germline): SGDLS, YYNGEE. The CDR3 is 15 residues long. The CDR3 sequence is CASSKDRGDTGELFF. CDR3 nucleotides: TGTGCCAGCAGCAAGGACAGGGGCGACACCGGGGAGCTGTTTTTT.

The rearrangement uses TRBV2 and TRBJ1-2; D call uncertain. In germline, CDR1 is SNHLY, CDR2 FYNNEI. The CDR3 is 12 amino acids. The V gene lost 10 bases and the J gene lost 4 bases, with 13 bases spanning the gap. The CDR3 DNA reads TGTGCCACCTCTAGACCCCTCTATGGCTACACCTTC. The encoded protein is CATSRPLYGYTF.

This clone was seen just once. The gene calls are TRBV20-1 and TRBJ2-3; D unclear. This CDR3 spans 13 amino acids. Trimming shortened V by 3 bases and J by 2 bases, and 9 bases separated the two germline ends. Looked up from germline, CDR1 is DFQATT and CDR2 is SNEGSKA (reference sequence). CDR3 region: CSASDGYTDTQYF. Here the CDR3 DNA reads TGCAGTGCTAGTGACGGGTACACAGATACGCAGTATTTT.

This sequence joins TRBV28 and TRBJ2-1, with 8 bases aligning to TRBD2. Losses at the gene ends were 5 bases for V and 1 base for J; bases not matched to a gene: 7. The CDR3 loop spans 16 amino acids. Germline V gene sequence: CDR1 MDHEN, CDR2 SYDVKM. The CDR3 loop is CASSRQSGGSYNEQFF. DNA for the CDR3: TGTGCCAGCAGTCGCCAAAGCGGGGGTTCCTACAATGAGCAGTTCTTC.

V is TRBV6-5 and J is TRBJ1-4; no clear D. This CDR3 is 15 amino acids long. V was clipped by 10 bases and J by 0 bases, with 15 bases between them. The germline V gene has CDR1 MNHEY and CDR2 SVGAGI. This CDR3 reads CATPDGEATNEKLFF. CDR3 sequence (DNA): TGTGCCACCCCAGACGGAGAGGCAACTAATGAAAAACTGTTTTTT.

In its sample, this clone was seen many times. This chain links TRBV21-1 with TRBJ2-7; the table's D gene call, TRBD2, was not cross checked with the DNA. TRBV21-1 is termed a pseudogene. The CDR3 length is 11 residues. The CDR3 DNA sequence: TGTGCCAGCAGCAAATCGGACGAGCAGTACTTC. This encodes CASSKSDEQYF.

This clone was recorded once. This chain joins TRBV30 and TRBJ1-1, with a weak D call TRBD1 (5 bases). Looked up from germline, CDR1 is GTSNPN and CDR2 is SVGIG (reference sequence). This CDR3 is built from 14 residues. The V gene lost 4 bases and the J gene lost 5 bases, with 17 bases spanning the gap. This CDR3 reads CAWTRTRVETEAFF. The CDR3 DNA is TGTGCCTGGACCCGAACCAGGGTGGAGACTGAAGCTTTCTTT.

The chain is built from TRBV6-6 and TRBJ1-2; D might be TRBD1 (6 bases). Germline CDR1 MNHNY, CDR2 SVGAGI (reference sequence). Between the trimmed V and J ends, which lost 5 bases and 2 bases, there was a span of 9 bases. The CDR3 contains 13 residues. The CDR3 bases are TGTGCCAGCAGTGTACAGGGCAACTATGGCTACACCTTC. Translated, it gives CASSVQGNYGYTF.

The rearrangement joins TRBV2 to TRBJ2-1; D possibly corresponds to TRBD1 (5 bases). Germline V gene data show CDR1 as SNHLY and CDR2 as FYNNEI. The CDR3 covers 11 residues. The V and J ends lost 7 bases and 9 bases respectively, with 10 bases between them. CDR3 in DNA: TGTGCCAGCATAGGGGAAAGTGAGCAGTTCTTC. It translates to CASIGESEQFF.

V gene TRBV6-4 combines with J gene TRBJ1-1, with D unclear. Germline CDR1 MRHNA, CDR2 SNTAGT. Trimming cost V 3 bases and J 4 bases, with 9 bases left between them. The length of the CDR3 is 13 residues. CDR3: CASSDRRGTEAFF. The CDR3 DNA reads TGTGCCAGCAGTGATAGACGGGGCACTGAAGCTTTCTTT.

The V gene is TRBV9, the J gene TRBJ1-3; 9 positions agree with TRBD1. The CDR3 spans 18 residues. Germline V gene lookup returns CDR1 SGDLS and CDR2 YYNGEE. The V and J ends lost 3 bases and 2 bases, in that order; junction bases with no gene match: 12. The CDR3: CASSGSRDRELAGNTIYF. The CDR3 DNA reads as TGTGCCAGCAGCGGGTCTCGGGACAGGGAACTTGCTGGAAACACCATATATTTT. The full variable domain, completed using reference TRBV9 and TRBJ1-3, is DSGVTQTPKHLITATGQRVTLRCSPRSGDLSVYWYQQSLDQGLQFLIQYYNGEERAKGNILERFSAQQFPDLHSELNLSSLELGDSALYFCASSGSRDRELAGNTIYFGEGSWLTVV.

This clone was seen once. The CDR3 sequence: CAISQGTSDETQYF. The DNA for the CDR3 is TGTGCCATCAGTCAGGGGACTAGCGACGAGACCCAGTACTTC. This sequence joins TRBV10-3 and TRBJ2-5; TRBD2 matches at 10 bases. Trimming cost V 5 bases and J 5 bases; bases outside gene matches: 5. The CDR3 spans 14 residues. Germline V gene sequence: CDR1 ENHRY, CDR2 SYGVKD.

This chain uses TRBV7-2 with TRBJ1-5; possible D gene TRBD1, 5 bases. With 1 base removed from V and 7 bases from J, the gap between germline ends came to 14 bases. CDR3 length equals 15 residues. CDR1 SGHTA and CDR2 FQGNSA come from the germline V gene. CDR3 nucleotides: TGTGCCAGCAGCTTAGAGCCGGGGAGGGGACAGCCCCAGCATTTT. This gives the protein CASSLEPGRGQPQHF.

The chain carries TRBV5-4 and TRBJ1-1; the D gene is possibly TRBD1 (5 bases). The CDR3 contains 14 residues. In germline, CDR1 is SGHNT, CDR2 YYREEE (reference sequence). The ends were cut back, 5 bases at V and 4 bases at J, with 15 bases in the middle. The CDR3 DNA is TGTGCCAGCAGATTCGACAGCCGGGCCACTGAAGCTTTCTTT. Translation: CASRFDSRATEAFF.

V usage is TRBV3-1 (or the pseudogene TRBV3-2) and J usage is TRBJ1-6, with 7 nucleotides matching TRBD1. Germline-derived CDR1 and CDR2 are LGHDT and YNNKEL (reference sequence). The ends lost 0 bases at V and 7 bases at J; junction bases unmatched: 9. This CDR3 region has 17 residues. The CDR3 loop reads CASSQEMVTGRNSPLHF. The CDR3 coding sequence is TGTGCCAGCAGCCAAGAGATGGTGACAGGGCGCAATTCACCCCTCCACTTT.